This T cell receptor beta chain was captured by sequencing in a study of blood T cell repertoires in COVID-19 (dated by TCRdb to the early 2020s). Background on the whole study: Collaborator samples came from the United States, Italy and Spain and covered acute and convalescent phases of COVID-19. Where HLA class I and class II types were available, the types were taken from metadata supplied by the sample provider, not from assay-based typing. The material from the prospective study consisted of cDNA or gDNA derived from T cells, B-cell-depleted T cells, or PBMCs. The repertoires were released in a freely available public database meant as a resource for research on the immune response to SARS-CoV-2. The samples were drawn from two sources: the first 160 participants of the ongoing ImmuneRACE study, and 1,000 to 1,500 subjects contributed by 6 global collaborators. A de-identified subject ID, COVID-19 status, age in years and sex were almost always included in the sample metadata. Deeply sampled blood TCRbeta repertoires from subjects exposed to, actively infected with, or recovered from COVID-19 were included in the dataset. Findings and caveats that apply to the study as a whole: How much clinical and demographic metadata was included differed by source and by participant, and the metadata was provided uncurated.

Enrolling through a virtual design, the prospective study's participants ranged in age from roughly 18 to 100 years and lived across 20 to 30 United States geographic areas. In the prospective study, cohorts were assigned on the basis of participant-reported clinical history obtained from a screening survey and a study questionnaire. For ImmuneRACE Cohort 3, a participant was defined as recovered based on two consecutive negative NP/OP PCR tests, clearance by a healthcare professional, or resolution of symptoms. In the prospective study, mobile phlebotomists collected whole blood, serum and a nasopharyngeal or oropharyngeal swab from each participant. Over an approximately two-month period, participants in the prospective study had the option of providing additional blood draws and questionnaires. Prospective study blood samples were shipped either frozen or at room temperature before DNA extraction.

TCRbeta CDR3 regions were amplified from genomic DNA by means of the immunoSEQ Assay, a bias-controlled multiplex PCR. The study's processing was this. Within the assay, amplification of reference gene primers was used to estimate how many nucleated cells each sample contained. Sequence reads were collapsed and filtered to measure the absolute abundance of every unique TCRbeta CDR3 rearrangement. For each sample, productive Simpson clonality was calculated as the square root of Simpson's diversity index across productive rearrangements. In its TCRdb copy, this immuneACCESS table keeps in-frame sequences only and misses some clones. Where compared with another copy, unresolved V genes explain less than half of these, and the others have no known cause. V and J calls and clone size follow that table, whereas D and trimming were derived from the DNA. This sample comprises some 190,000 clones, approximately 84% of them detected only once. Together, the top ten hold 3.2% of the sample.

Comment on this clone: It lacks a known antigen. Base quality data are lacking; no much larger clone is found one base away.

The junction carries 7 bases between V and J, which are trimmed by 2 bases and 5 bases respectively. There are 12 amino acids in the CDR3, from cysteine to phenylalanine inclusive. Solely the CDR3 DNA is kept, with 36 bases framed from the first base. Sequences SGHDT (CDR1) and YYEEEE (CDR2) are obtained from the germline V gene. This chain joins TRBV5-6 to TRBJ2-5, with the D gene uncertain. The clonotype comes from a woman aged 25 to 39 who had recovered from COVID-19. Sequenced input: PBMCs or T cells enriched from blood (not recorded which). The nucleotide sequence is given as TGTGCCAGCAGCTTAGTAACTGAGACCCAGTACTTC. Translation gives CASSLVTETQYF.